These 10 T cell receptor beta chains originate from one sample sequenced in a study of OX40 agonist ivuxolimab in advanced cancers. Assay: immunoSEQ multiplex PCR; the TCRdb copy retains only in-frame clones and omits some. The table lists about 66,000 clones, 91% of them singletons, with more than 13% in the top ten. The material sequenced was CD4+ or CD8+ T cells sorted from blood, taken in a trial of the OX40 agonist ivuxolimab. These receptors were obtained from an adult with an advanced solid tumor such as melanoma, head and neck, liver or kidney cancer.

V and J are TRBV11-2 and TRBJ2-5; D is possibly TRBD2 (7 bases). V was clipped by 7 bases and J by 4 bases, with 19 bases between them. The length of the CDR3 is 15 residues. Per germline, CDR1 SGHAT and CDR2 FQNNGV. The CDR3 reads CASTQGRVIGETQYF. CDR3 nucleotides: TGTGCCAGCACCCAGGGGAGGGTGATTGGAGAGACCCAGTACTTC.

The chain has TRBV6-5 and TRBJ2-7, with 8 positions matching TRBD1. With V trimmed by 6 bases and J by 1 base, 8 bases remained unmatched. CDR1 MNHEY and CDR2 SVGAGI come from the germline V gene. The length of the CDR3 is 15 residues. The CDR3: CASRTTGTGSYEQYF. Written as DNA, the CDR3 is TGTGCCAGCAGGACGACCGGGACAGGTTCCTACGAGCAGTACTTC.

The chain joins TRBV7-2 to TRBJ2-4; no clear D. Trimming cost V 6 bases and J 9 bases, with 15 bases left between them. CDR1 is SGHTA and CDR2 is FQGNSA in the germline V gene. The CDR3 extends over 13 amino acids. The CDR3 here is CASSIQRLGIQYF. The CDR3 DNA reads TGTGCCAGCAGTATCCAGAGGTTGGGCATTCAGTACTTC.

J is TRBJ1-4 and V is TRBV7-9, with D possibly TRBD1 on 6 matching bases. The germline CDR1 and CDR2 sequences are SEHNR and FQNEAQ (reference sequence). This CDR3 has 13 residues. Trimming shortened V by 5 bases and J by 10 bases, and 14 bases separated the two germline ends. The DNA of the CDR3 is TGTGCCAGCAGCAATGGACAGCGGGGAAAACTGTTTTTT. The encoded protein is CASSNGQRGKLFF.

The rearrangement joins TRBV5-1 to TRBJ2-7; the D is unclear. The CDR3 has 14 residues. V gave up 0 bases and J gave up 0 bases, with 7 bases separating them. Germline CDR1 is SGHRS and CDR2 is YFSETQ. CDR3 residues: CASSLDRNSYEQYF. CDR3 DNA sequence: TGCGCCAGCAGCTTGGACAGAAACTCCTACGAGCAGTACTTC.

This chain joins TRBV28 and TRBJ2-7; unclear D gene. Germline V CDR1 and CDR2: MDHEN, SYDVKM. The length of the CDR3 is 13 residues. Trimming removed 3 bases from V and 3 bases from J, with 9 bases in between. CDR3 nucleotide sequence: TGTGCCAGCAGTTTGGGTAGAGTCTACGAGCAGTACTTC. Translated: CASSLGRVYEQYF.

This rearrangement joins TRBV11-3 to TRBJ2-4, with D perhaps TRBD1 (7 bases). The V end was cut by 0 bases, the J end by 4 bases, with 19 bases between. Germline V gene lookup returns CDR1 SGHNT and CDR2 YENEEA. CDR3 size: 18 residues. In nucleotides, the CDR3 is TGTGCCAGCAGCTTAGAGCGAGCTGCGGGACAGCGGAAAAACATTCAGTACTTC. This translates into CASSLERAAGQRKNIQYF.

Concerning this clone itself: Mismatch with germline at one junction end may stem from a read error. This sequence joins TRBV5-1 and TRBJ2-5, with D hard to call. The CDR3 runs to 11 residues. The germline V gene has CDR1 SGHRS and CDR2 YFSETQ. The CDR3 here is CAGSLGETQYF. Written as DNA, the CDR3 is TGCGCCGGCAGCTTGGGGGAGACCCAGTACTTC.

In its sample, this clone was seen a few times. This chain uses TRBV29-1 with TRBJ2-7; 8 bases agree with TRBD2. This CDR3 has 17 amino acids. The V gene end was trimmed by 4 bases and the J gene end by 1 base; junction bases not matched to a gene: 15. The germline V gene encodes CDR1 SQVTM and CDR2 ANQGSEA. In DNA, the CDR3 is TGCAGCGTTGCGGGGGATGAGCGGGAGTGGGGGTCCTACGAGCAGTACTTC. This gives the protein CSVAGDEREWGSYEQYF.

This sequence joins TRBV5-5 and TRBJ2-7; TRBD2 matches at 7 bases. The CDR3 is made up of 14 amino acids. With 4 bases clipped from V and 0 bases from J, the junction kept 4 bases outside the gene matches. Germline V gene sequence: CDR1 SGHKS, CDR2 YYEKEE (reference sequence). The CDR3 DNA is TGTGCCAGCAGCCTCAGACTAGCCTCCTACGAGCAGTACTTC. Protein product: CASSLRLASYEQYF. Full variable domain (remainder filled in from reference TRBV5-5 and TRBJ2-7): DAGVTQSPTHLIKTRGQQVTLRCSPISGHKSVSWYQQVLGQGPQFIFQYYEKEERGRGNFPDRFSARQFPNYSSELNVNALLLGDSALYLCASSLRLASYEQYFGPGTRLTVT.